Presented here are 8 T cell receptor beta chains from one specimen sequenced in a study of blood T cell repertoires in COVID-19. Sequencing was performed with immunoSEQ multiplex PCR; in TCRdb, only in-frame clones are kept and a portion is missing. The sample comprises some 180,000 clones, roughly 80% of which are singletons, and approximately 11% rests with the top ten. The source material was peripheral blood. Receptors originate from a middle-aged woman with COVID-19, enrolled during active disease.

The gene calls are TRBV3-1 (or the pseudogene TRBV3-2) and TRBJ2-7; TRBD2 agrees at 7 bases. Germline loops: CDR1 LGHDT, CDR2 YNNKEL (reference sequence). This CDR3 has 14 amino acids. The V and J ends lost 0 bases and 7 bases, in that order; junction bases with no gene match: 6. CDR3 sequence: CASSQEGGWREQYF. The CDR3 region has the DNA TGTGCCAGCAGCCAAGAGGGGGGGTGGAGGGAGCAGTACTTC.

This chain uses TRBV6-2 or TRBV6-3 with TRBJ2-5, with 8 positions matching TRBD1. CDR3 length: 15 amino acids. Germline V gene data show CDR1 as MNHEY and CDR2 as SVGEGT. V gave up 4 bases and J gave up 2 bases; unmatched junction bases: 6. The CDR3 DNA sequence: TGTGCCAGCAGTTCTGACAGGGGCGGGCAAGAGACCCAGTACTTC. Its translation: CASSSDRGGQETQYF.

The rearrangement uses TRBV5-1 and TRBJ1-2, with TRBD1 identical over 8 bases. Per the germline V gene, CDR1 is SGHRS and CDR2 is YFSETQ. The CDR3 is 12 residues long. J gave up 7 bases and V 3 bases, and 2 bases lay outside the gene matches. CDR3 DNA: TGCGCCAGCAGCTGGGACAGGACTGGCTACACCTTC. Translating gives CASSWDRTGYTF.

The rearrangement uses TRBV11-2 and TRBJ2-1, with TRBD2 matching over 8 bases. Germline CDR1 is SGHAT and CDR2 is FQNNGV. The length of the CDR3 is 16 residues. V lost 5 bases, J lost 7 bases, and 13 bases stayed unmatched. CDR3 bases: TGTGCCAGCAGCCCCGTGGATGGGACTAGATGGAATGAGCAGTTCTTC. Its translation: CASSPVDGTRWNEQFF.

This rearrangement joins TRBV6-4 to TRBJ1-6; 10 nucleotides line up with TRBD1. The CDR3 loop spans 16 amino acids. Germline V gene sequence: CDR1 MRHNA, CDR2 SNTAGT. V lost 8 bases to trimming and J lost 3 bases; unmatched junction nucleotides: 7. CDR3 protein: CASGSRDRGYNSPLHF. The CDR3 region has the DNA TGTGCCAGCGGCTCCCGGGACAGGGGCTATAATTCACCCCTCCACTTT.

The table lists this clone with a few counts. J is TRBJ1-1 and V is TRBV2; 7 positions agree with TRBD1. Trimming removed 6 bases from V and 1 base from J; junction bases left unmatched: 2. Germline assignment: CDR1 SNHLY and CDR2 FYNNEI. This CDR3 has 13 residues. The CDR3: CASSWTGNTEAFF. As DNA, the CDR3 is TGTGCCAGCAGCTGGACAGGGAACACTGAAGCTTTCTTT.

This clone was seen ten or more times. The same CDR3 is also encoded by other DNA sequences in this sample. CDR3 loop: CASSRQGLGQPQHF. The CDR3 coding sequence is TGTGCCAGTAGTAGACAGGGTTTAGGGCAGCCCCAGCATTTT. The genes are TRBV19 and TRBJ1-5; 7 bases are a match to TRBD1. This CDR3 contains 14 residues. V lost 4 bases to trimming and J lost 7 bases; unmatched junction nucleotides: 7. The V gene's germline CDR1 is LNHDA and CDR2 SQIVND (reference sequence).

This clone was observed a single time. The V gene is TRBV6-5, the J gene TRBJ2-7, with a weak D call TRBD1 (6 bases). Germline values: CDR1 MNHEY, CDR2 SVGAGI. V gave up 0 bases and J gave up 1 base, with 7 bases separating them. CDR3 length equals 14 residues. The CDR3, as DNA: TGTGCCAGCAGTTACTCGAGGGGGTCCTACGAGCAGTACTTC. Its protein is CASSYSRGSYEQYF.